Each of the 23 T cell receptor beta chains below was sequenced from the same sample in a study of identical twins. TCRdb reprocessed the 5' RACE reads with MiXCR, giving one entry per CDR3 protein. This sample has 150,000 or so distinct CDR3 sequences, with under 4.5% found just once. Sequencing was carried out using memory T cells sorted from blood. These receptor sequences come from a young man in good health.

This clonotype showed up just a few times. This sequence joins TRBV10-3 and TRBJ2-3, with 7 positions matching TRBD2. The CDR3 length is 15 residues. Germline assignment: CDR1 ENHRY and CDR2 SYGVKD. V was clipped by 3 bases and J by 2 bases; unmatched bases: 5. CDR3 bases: TGTGCCATCAGTGATCGGGACTACACCACAGATACGCAGTATTTT. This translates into CAISDRDYTTDTQYF.

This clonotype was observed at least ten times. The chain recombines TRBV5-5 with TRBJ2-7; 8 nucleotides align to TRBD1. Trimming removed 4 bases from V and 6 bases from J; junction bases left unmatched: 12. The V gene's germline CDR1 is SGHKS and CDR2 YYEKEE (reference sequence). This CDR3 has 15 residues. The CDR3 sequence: CASSETGTGGGEQYF. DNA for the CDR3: TGTGCCAGCAGCGAAACCGGGACAGGAGGTGGCGAGCAGTACTTC.

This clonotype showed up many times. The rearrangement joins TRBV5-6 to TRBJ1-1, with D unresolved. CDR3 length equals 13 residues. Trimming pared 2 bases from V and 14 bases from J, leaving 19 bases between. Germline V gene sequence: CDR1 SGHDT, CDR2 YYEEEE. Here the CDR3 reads CASSFGSAERLFF. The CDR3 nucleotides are TGTGCCAGCAGCTTTGGTTCGGCTGAACGTCTCTTCTTT.

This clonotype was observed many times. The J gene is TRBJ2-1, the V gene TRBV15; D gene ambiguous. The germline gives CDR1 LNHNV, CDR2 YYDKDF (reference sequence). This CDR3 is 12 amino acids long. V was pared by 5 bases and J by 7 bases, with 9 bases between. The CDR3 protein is CATSGEGNEQFF. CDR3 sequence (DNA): TGTGCCACCAGCGGGGAAGGTAATGAGCAGTTCTTC.

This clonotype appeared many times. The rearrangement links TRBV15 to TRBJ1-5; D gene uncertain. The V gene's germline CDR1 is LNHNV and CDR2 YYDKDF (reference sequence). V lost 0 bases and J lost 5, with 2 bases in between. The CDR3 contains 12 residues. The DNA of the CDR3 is TGTGCCACCAGCAGAGATCATCAGCCCCAGCATTTT. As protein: CATSRDHQPQHF.

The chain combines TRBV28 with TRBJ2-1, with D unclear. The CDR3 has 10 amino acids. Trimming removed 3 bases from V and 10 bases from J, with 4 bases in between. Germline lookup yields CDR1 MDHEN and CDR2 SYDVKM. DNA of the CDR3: TGTGCCAGCAGTTTGTTCGAGCAGTTCTTC. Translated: CASSLFEQFF.

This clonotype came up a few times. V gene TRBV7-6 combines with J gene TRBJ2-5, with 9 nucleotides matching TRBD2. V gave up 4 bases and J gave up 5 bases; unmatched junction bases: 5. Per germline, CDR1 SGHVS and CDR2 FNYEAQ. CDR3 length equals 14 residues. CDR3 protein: CASSSGTSFETQYF. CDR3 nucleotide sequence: TGTGCCAGCAGCTCGGGGACTAGCTTCGAGACCCAGTACTTC. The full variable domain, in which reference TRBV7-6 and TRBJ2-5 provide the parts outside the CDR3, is GAGVSQSPRYKVTKRGQDVALRCDPISGHVSLYWYRQALGQGPEFLTYFNYEAQQDKSGLPNDRFSAERPEGSISTLTIQRTEQRDSAMYRCASSSGTSFETQYFGPGTRLLVL.

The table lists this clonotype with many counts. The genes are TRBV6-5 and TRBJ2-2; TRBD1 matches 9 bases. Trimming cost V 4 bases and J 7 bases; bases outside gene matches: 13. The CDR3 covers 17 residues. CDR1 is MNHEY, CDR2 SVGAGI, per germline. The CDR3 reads CASSSTPDRGRSGELFF. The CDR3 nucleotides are TGTGCCAGCAGTTCCACTCCAGACAGGGGGAGGAGCGGGGAGCTGTTTTTT.

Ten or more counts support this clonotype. CDR3 sequence (DNA): TGTGCCACTTCAAGAGGGGGGGGCACAGATACGCAGTATTTT. Its protein is CATSRGGGTDTQYF. The chain uses TRBV24-1 and TRBJ2-3, with TRBD2 as a possible D gene (7 bases). Trimming took off 10 bases at V and 1 base at J, with 14 bases between the two ends. CDR1 is KGHDR and CDR2 is SFDVKD in the germline V gene. This CDR3 comprises 14 residues.

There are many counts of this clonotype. This chain's CDR3 is CASSLQIAGAEAFF. CDR3 DNA: TGTGCCAGCAGCCTCCAGATCGCGGGAGCTGAAGCTTTCTTT. This chain joins TRBV7-8 and TRBJ1-1; D call uncertain. The germline CDR1 and CDR2 sequences are SGHVS and FQNEAQ. The CDR3 consists of 14 residues. With 5 bases removed from V and 6 bases from J, the gap between germline ends came to 16 bases.

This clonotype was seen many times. The CDR3 spells CAWSPSETQYF. In nucleotides, the CDR3 is TGTGCCTGGAGTCCGTCAGAGACCCAGTACTTC. The chain couples TRBV30 to TRBJ2-5, with D unresolved. This CDR3 is 11 amino acids long. The germline CDR1 and CDR2 sequences are GTSNPN and SVGIG (reference sequence). V was clipped by 2 bases and J by 4 bases, with 5 bases between them.

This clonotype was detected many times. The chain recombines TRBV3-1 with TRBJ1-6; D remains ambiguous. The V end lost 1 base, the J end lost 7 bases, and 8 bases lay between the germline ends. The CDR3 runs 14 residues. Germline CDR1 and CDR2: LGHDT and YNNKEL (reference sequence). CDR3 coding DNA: TGTGCCAGCAGCCAAGTTGGACGGAATTCACCCCTCCACTTT. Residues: CASSQVGRNSPLHF. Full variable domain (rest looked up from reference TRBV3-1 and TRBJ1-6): DTAVSQTPKYLVTQMGNDKSIKCEQNLGHDTMYWYKQDSKKFLKIMFSYNNKELIINETVPNRFSPKSPDKAHLNLHINSLELGDSAVYFCASSQVGRNSPLHFGNGTRLTVT.

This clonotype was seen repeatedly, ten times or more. CDR3 loop: CASSQEVRAEQFF. The CDR3, as DNA: TGTGCCAGCAGCCAAGAGGTGAGGGCTGAGCAGTTCTTC. V gene TRBV3-1 combines with J gene TRBJ2-1; D might be TRBD2 (5 bases). Germline loops: CDR1 LGHDT, CDR2 YNNKEL (reference sequence). CDR3 length: 13 residues. V was shortened by 0 bases and J by 9 bases, with 9 bases between the two germline ends.

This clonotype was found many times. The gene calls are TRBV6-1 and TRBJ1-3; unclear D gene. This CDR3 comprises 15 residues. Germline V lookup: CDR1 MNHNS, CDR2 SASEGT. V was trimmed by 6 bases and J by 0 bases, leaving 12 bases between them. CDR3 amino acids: CASRKRPFSGNTIYF. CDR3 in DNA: TGTGCCAGCAGAAAGCGCCCATTCTCTGGAAACACCATATATTTT.

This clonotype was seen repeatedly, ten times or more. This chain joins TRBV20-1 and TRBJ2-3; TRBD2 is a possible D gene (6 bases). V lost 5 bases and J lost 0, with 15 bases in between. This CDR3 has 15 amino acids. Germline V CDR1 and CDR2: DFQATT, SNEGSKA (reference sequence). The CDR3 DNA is TGCAGTGCTCACCCCTCCAGCGGGAGCACAGATACGCAGTATTTT. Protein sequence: CSAHPSSGSTDTQYF.

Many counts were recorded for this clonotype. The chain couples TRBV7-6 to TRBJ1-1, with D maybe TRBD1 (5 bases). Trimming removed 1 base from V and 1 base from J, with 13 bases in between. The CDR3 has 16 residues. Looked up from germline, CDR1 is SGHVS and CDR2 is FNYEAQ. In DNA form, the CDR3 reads TGTGCCAGCAGCTTAGGGAAGGGGCGCGGGAACACTGAAGCTTTCTTT. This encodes CASSLGKGRGNTEAFF.

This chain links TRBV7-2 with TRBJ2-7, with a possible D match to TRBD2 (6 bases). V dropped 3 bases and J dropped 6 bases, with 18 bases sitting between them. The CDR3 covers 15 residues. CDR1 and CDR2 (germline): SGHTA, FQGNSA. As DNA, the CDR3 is TGTGCCAGCAGCTTGAATCCGGGAGTGGAGGCCGAGCAGTACTTC. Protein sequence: CASSLNPGVEAEQYF.

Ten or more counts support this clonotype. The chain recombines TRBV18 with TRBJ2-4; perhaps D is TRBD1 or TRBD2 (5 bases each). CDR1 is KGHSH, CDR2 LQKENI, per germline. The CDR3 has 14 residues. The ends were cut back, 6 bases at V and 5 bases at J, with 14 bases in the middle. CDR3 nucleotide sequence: TGTGCCAGCTCCCGGTTAGAGGGGCAAAACATTCAGTACTTC. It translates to CASSRLEGQNIQYF.

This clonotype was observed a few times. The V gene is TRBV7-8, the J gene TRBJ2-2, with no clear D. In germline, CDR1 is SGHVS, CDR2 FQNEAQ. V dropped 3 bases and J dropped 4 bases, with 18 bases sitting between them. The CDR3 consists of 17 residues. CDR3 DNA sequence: TGTGCCAGCAGCTTGGGCAGGTGGTTAGGGCCCACCGGGGAGCTGTTTTTT. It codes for CASSLGRWLGPTGELFF.

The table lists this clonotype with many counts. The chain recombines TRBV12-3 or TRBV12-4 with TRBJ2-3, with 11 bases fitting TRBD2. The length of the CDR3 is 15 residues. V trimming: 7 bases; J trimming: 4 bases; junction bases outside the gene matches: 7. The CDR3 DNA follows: TGTGCCAGCACCTTAGCGGGAGGGCCGTCAGATACGCAGTATTTT. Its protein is CASTLAGGPSDTQYF.

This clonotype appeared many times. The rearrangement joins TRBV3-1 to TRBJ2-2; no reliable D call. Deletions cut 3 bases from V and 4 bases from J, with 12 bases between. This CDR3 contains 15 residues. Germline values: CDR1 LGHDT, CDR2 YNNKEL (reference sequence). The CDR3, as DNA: TGTGCCAGCAGCCAGGACGGAACTTTCACCGGGGAGCTGTTTTTT. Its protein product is CASSQDGTFTGELFF.

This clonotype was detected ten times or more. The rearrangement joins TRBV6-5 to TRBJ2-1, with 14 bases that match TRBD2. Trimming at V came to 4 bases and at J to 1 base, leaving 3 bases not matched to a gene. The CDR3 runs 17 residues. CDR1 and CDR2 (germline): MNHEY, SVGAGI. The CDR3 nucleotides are TGTGCCAGCAGTTCTGGACTAGCGGGAGGTTCCTACAATGAGCAGTTCTTC. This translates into CASSSGLAGGSYNEQFF.

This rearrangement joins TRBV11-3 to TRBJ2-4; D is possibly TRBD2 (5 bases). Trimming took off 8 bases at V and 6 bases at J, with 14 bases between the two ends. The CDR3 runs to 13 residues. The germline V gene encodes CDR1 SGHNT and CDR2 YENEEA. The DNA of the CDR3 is TGTGCCAGCTCGAGGGATGTCTTAAACATTCAGTACTTC. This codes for CASSRDVLNIQYF.